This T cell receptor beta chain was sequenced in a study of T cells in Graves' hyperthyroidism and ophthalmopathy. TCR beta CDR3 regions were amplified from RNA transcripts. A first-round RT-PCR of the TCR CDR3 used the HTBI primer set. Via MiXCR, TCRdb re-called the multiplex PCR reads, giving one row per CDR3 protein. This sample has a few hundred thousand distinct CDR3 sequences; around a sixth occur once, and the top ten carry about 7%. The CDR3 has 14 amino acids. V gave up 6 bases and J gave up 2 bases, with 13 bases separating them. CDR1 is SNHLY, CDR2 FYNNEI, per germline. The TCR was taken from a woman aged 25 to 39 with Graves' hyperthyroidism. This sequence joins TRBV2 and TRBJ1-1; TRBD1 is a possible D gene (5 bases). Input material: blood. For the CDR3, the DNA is TGTGCCAGCAGGCGACAGATAACAAACACTGAAGCTTTCTTT. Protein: CASRRQITNTEAFF.